Listed below are T cell receptor beta chains from one sample, sequenced in a study of blood T cell repertoires in COVID-19. Here immunoSEQ multiplex PCR was the method, and the copy in TCRdb shows in-frame clones only, minus some. This table holds 63,000 or so clones, nearly 90% found once. The specimen sequenced was peripheral blood. The receptor source for this set is a man in his sixties with acute or convalescent COVID-19. Both conserved end residues are part of each CDR3. Each record gives: J gene, D gene, clone size, V gene, CDR3 protein, CDR3 DNA. D genes are given only for firm matches. Clone size appears in some rows only: once, few, many, or a class for an expanded clone.

J gene: TRBJ2-7; D gene: TRBD2; clone size: -; V gene: TRBV15; CDR3 protein: CATSRDLSGLGSTHEQYF; CDR3 DNA: TGTGCCACCAGCAGAGATCTCTCGGGACTAGGAAGCACGCACGAGCAGTACTTC
J gene: TRBJ1-2; D gene: TRBD1; clone size: -; V gene: TRBV5-6; CDR3 protein: CASSPGTGYGYTF; CDR3 DNA: TGTGCCAGCAGCCCCGGGACAGGGTACGGCTACACCTTC
J gene: TRBJ2-2; D gene: -; clone size: -; V gene: TRBV29-1; CDR3 protein: CSVEGQDNTGELFF; CDR3 DNA: TGCAGCGTTGAAGGGCAGGATAACACCGGGGAGCTGTTTTTT
J gene: TRBJ1-5; D gene: TRBD1; clone size: few; V gene: TRBV11-2; CDR3 protein: CASSLGYRGDQPQHF; CDR3 DNA: TGTGCCAGCAGCTTAGGTTACAGGGGAGACCAGCCCCAGCATTTT
J gene: TRBJ2-3; D gene: -; clone size: -; V gene: TRBV24-1; CDR3 protein: CATSEDTATDTQYF; CDR3 DNA: TGTGCCACCAGCGAAGACACTGCCACAGATACGCAGTATTTT
J gene: TRBJ2-2; D gene: TRBD1; clone size: -; V gene: TRBV30; CDR3 protein: CAGAQGFFTGELFF; CDR3 DNA: TGTGCCGGAGCACAGGGGTTCTTCACCGGGGAGCTGTTTTTT
J gene: TRBJ1-6; D gene: -; clone size: -; V gene: TRBV4-1; CDR3 protein: CASSQPDRAHNSPLHF; CDR3 DNA: TGCGCCAGCAGCCAGCCCGACAGAGCGCACAATTCACCCCTCCACTTT
J gene: TRBJ1-2; D gene: -; clone size: -; V gene: TRBV27; CDR3 protein: CATLSGIIGYTF; CDR3 DNA: TGTGCCACCCTCTCGGGGATTATTGGCTACACCTTC
J gene: TRBJ2-5; D gene: -; clone size: -; V gene: TRBV4-1; CDR3 protein: CASSQGGGGIPQETQYF; CDR3 DNA: TGCGCCAGCAGCCAAGGAGGGGGGGGAATCCCCCAAGAGACCCAGTACTTC
J gene: TRBJ1-2; D gene: TRBD1; clone size: once; V gene: TRBV6-5; CDR3 protein: CAGAPLQGAGGYTF; CDR3 DNA: TGTGCCGGCGCCCCCTTACAGGGGGCTGGGGGCTACACCTTC
J gene: TRBJ2-1; D gene: -; clone size: -; V gene: TRBV24-1; CDR3 protein: CATSDLSATVNEQFF; CDR3 DNA: TGTGCCACCAGTGACCTGTCGGCGACAGTCAATGAGCAGTTCTTC
J gene: TRBJ2-2; D gene: -; clone size: -; V gene: TRBV5-1; CDR3 protein: CASSPGDRPNTGELFF; CDR3 DNA: TGCGCCAGCAGCCCGGGGGACAGACCGAACACCGGGGAGCTGTTTTTT
J gene: TRBJ1-6; D gene: -; clone size: -; V gene: TRBV2; CDR3 protein: CASTDRNSPLHF; CDR3 DNA: TGTGCCAGCACCGACAGAAATTCACCCCTCCACTTT
J gene: TRBJ1-1; D gene: TRBD1; clone size: -; V gene: TRBV7-2; CDR3 protein: CASSLRGQGNPFF; CDR3 DNA: TGTGCCAGCAGCTTAAGGGGACAGGGTAATCCTTTCTTT
J gene: TRBJ2-5; D gene: TRBD2; clone size: -; V gene: TRBV5-1; CDR3 protein: CASSSSGGAGTQYF; CDR3 DNA: TGCGCCAGCAGCTCGAGCGGGGGGGCCGGAACCCAGTACTTC
J gene: TRBJ1-2; D gene: TRBD1; clone size: -; V gene: TRBV18; CDR3 protein: CASSPQPGGGYTF; CDR3 DNA: TGTGCCAGCTCACCACAGCCAGGGGGTGGCTACACCTTC
J gene: TRBJ1-5; D gene: -; clone size: -; V gene: TRBV13; CDR3 protein: CASSLGRDPYSNQPQHF; CDR3 DNA: TGTGCCAGCAGCTTGGGGAGGGATCCTTATAGCAATCAGCCCCAGCATTTT
J gene: TRBJ1-5; D gene: -; clone size: few; V gene: TRBV2; CDR3 protein: CASSSGEHSNQPQHF; CDR3 DNA: TGTGCCAGCAGTTCAGGGGAGCACAGCAATCAGCCCCAGCATTTT
J gene: TRBJ2-7; D gene: TRBD1; clone size: -; V gene: TRBV13; CDR3 protein: CASSRTGDISYEQYF; CDR3 DNA: TGTGCCAGCAGCCGAACAGGGGACATTTCCTACGAGCAGTACTTC
J gene: TRBJ1-2; D gene: -; clone size: once; V gene: TRBV19; CDR3 protein: CASSIAGDGYTF; CDR3 DNA: TGTGCCAGTAGTATAGCAGGGGATGGCTACACCTTC
J gene: TRBJ1-1; D gene: -; clone size: -; V gene: TRBV3-1/TRBV3-2; CDR3 protein: CASSQGWQANTEAFF; CDR3 DNA: TGTGCCAGCAGCCAAGGGTGGCAGGCGAACACTGAAGCTTTCTTT
J gene: TRBJ1-6; D gene: -; clone size: -; V gene: TRBV4-1; CDR3 protein: CASTTGNSPLHF; CDR3 DNA: TGCGCCAGCACCACAGGGAATTCACCCCTCCACTTT
J gene: TRBJ1-1; D gene: -; clone size: -; V gene: TRBV30; CDR3 protein: CAVLAGPRKAFF; CDR3 DNA: TGTGCCGTTCTGGCGGGACCAAGAAAAGCTTTCTTT
J gene: TRBJ2-3; D gene: TRBD2; clone size: once; V gene: TRBV7-9; CDR3 protein: CASSQAGVSTDTQYF; CDR3 DNA: TGTGCCAGCAGCCAAGCGGGGGTGAGCACAGATACGCAGTATTTT
J gene: TRBJ2-3; D gene: TRBD1; clone size: -; V gene: TRBV5-4; CDR3 protein: CASSLGGTGTTDTQYF; CDR3 DNA: TGTGCCAGCAGCTTGGGGGGGACAGGGACGACAGATACGCAGTATTTT
J gene: TRBJ2-2; D gene: TRBD2; clone size: -; V gene: TRBV5-1; CDR3 protein: CASSWRPGLAGTGELFF; CDR3 DNA: TGCGCCAGCAGCTGGAGACCGGGACTAGCCGGCACCGGGGAGCTGTTTTTT
J gene: TRBJ2-3; D gene: TRBD2; clone size: -; V gene: TRBV12-3/TRBV12-4; CDR3 protein: CASTRLAGDTQYF; CDR3 DNA: TGTGCCAGCACCCGGCTAGCGGGGGATACGCAGTATTTT
J gene: TRBJ2-3; D gene: -; clone size: -; V gene: TRBV24-1; CDR3 protein: CATSDPRVLTSTDTQYF; CDR3 DNA: TGTGCCACCAGTGACCCCCGGGTCCTAACTAGCACAGATACGCAGTATTTT
J gene: TRBJ1-2; D gene: -; clone size: -; V gene: TRBV15; CDR3 protein: CATSSGRGDGYTF; CDR3 DNA: TGTGCCACCAGCAGTGGTCGGGGAGATGGCTACACCTTC
J gene: TRBJ1-5; D gene: -; clone size: -; V gene: TRBV19; CDR3 protein: CASSIVSGTDQPQHF; CDR3 DNA: TGTGCCAGTAGTATAGTGTCCGGGACTGATCAGCCCCAGCATTTT
J gene: TRBJ1-1; D gene: -; clone size: once; V gene: TRBV19; CDR3 protein: CASRRGGAHRGTEAFF; CDR3 DNA: TGTGCCAGTAGGAGAGGAGGGGCACACCGCGGTACTGAAGCTTTCTTT
J gene: TRBJ1-1; D gene: -; clone size: once; V gene: TRBV5-6; CDR3 protein: CASSLAGKGGAFF; CDR3 DNA: TGTGCCAGCAGCTTGGCCGGGAAAGGGGGTGCTTTCTTT
J gene: TRBJ2-4; D gene: TRBD2; clone size: -; V gene: TRBV3-1/TRBV3-2; CDR3 protein: CASSRGRGLAGNLAKNIQYF; CDR3 DNA: TGTGCCAGCAGCCGAGGGAGGGGACTAGCGGGGAACCTAGCCAAAAACATTCAGTACTTC
J gene: TRBJ1-1; D gene: -; clone size: -; V gene: TRBV7-3; CDR3 protein: CASSADRGTEAFF; CDR3 DNA: TGTGCCAGCAGCGCCGACCGGGGGACTGAAGCTTTCTTT
J gene: TRBJ2-2; D gene: TRBD1; clone size: once; V gene: TRBV5-1; CDR3 protein: CASSFPGTGSRELFF; CDR3 DNA: TGCGCCAGCAGCTTCCCCGGGACAGGGTCTAGGGAGCTGTTTTTT
J gene: TRBJ1-1; D gene: -; clone size: -; V gene: TRBV4-2; CDR3 protein: CASSQDPSITEAFF; CDR3 DNA: TGTGCCAGCAGCCAAGATCCGAGCATCACTGAAGCTTTCTTT
J gene: TRBJ1-2; D gene: -; clone size: -; V gene: TRBV2; CDR3 protein: CASSYREGGYTF; CDR3 DNA: TGTGCCAGCAGCTACAGGGAGGGCGGCTACACCTTC
J gene: TRBJ1-5; D gene: -; clone size: -; V gene: TRBV21-1; CDR3 protein: CASSTPEVSYQPQHF; CDR3 DNA: TGTGCCAGCAGCACCCCAGAAGTGTCTTATCAGCCCCAGCATTTT
J gene: TRBJ1-4; D gene: -; clone size: -; V gene: TRBV5-3; CDR3 protein: CARSLGGAPNEKLFF; CDR3 DNA: TGTGCCAGAAGCTTGGGGGGCGCGCCCAATGAAAAACTGTTTTTT
J gene: TRBJ2-3; D gene: TRBD1; clone size: -; V gene: TRBV6-1; CDR3 protein: CASSDPATGTGGTDTQYF; CDR3 DNA: TGTGCCAGCAGTGACCCGGCTACCGGGACAGGGGGCACAGATACGCAGTATTTT
J gene: TRBJ1-2; D gene: TRBD1; clone size: -; V gene: TRBV5-1; CDR3 protein: CASSFRAGGYYGYTF; CDR3 DNA: TGCGCCAGCAGCTTTAGGGCAGGGGGATACTATGGCTACACCTTC
J gene: TRBJ1-6; D gene: TRBD1; clone size: -; V gene: TRBV7-2; CDR3 protein: CASSGTGVGSPLHF; CDR3 DNA: TGTGCCAGCAGCGGGACAGGGGTTGGCTCACCCCTCCACTTT
J gene: TRBJ1-4; D gene: -; clone size: -; V gene: TRBV7-9; CDR3 protein: CASSFREARGEKLFF; CDR3 DNA: TGTGCCAGCAGCTTCCGGGAGGCTCGGGGGGAAAAACTGTTTTTT
J gene: TRBJ1-1; D gene: -; clone size: -; V gene: TRBV30; CDR3 protein: CAWSVGREGTEAFF; CDR3 DNA: TGTGCCTGGAGTGTTGGCAGGGAGGGCACTGAAGCTTTCTTT
J gene: TRBJ1-1; D gene: TRBD1; clone size: -; V gene: TRBV7-2; CDR3 protein: CASSLGQGANTEAFF; CDR3 DNA: TGTGCCAGCAGCTTAGGACAGGGGGCGAACACTGAAGCTTTCTTT
J gene: TRBJ1-6; D gene: TRBD1; clone size: -; V gene: TRBV7-9; CDR3 protein: CASSLERQGHSPLHF; CDR3 DNA: TGTGCCAGCAGCTTAGAAAGACAGGGGCATTCACCCCTCCACTTT
J gene: TRBJ1-5; D gene: -; clone size: -; V gene: TRBV6-5; CDR3 protein: CASFGWPRPNQPQHF; CDR3 DNA: TGTGCCAGCTTCGGCTGGCCGAGGCCAAATCAGCCCCAGCATTTT
J gene: TRBJ2-7; D gene: -; clone size: -; V gene: TRBV5-6; CDR3 protein: CASSYTDKIYEQYF; CDR3 DNA: TGTGCCAGCAGCTATACCGACAAAATCTACGAGCAGTACTTC
J gene: TRBJ2-1; D gene: TRBD2; clone size: -; V gene: TRBV4-1; CDR3 protein: CASSLRTSGGVRGDEQFF; CDR3 DNA: TGCGCCAGCAGCCTCAGGACTAGCGGGGGTGTACGGGGGGATGAGCAGTTCTTC
J gene: TRBJ2-3; D gene: TRBD2; clone size: -; V gene: TRBV3-1/TRBV3-2; CDR3 protein: CASSQVFGGGPTDTQYF; CDR3 DNA: TGTGCCAGCAGCCAAGTGTTCGGGGGGGGCCCCACAGATACGCAGTATTTT
J gene: TRBJ2-3; D gene: -; clone size: -; V gene: TRBV5-8; CDR3 protein: CASSRYSTDTQYF; CDR3 DNA: TGTGCCAGCAGCCGTTATAGCACAGATACGCAGTATTTT
J gene: TRBJ2-4; D gene: TRBD1; clone size: -; V gene: TRBV19; CDR3 protein: CASSIGWTGRKNIQYF; CDR3 DNA: TGTGCCAGTAGTATAGGCTGGACAGGGCGCAAAAACATTCAGTACTTC